This T cell receptor beta chain emerged from a study of blood T cell repertoires in COVID-19. Study as a whole: COVID-19 samples, acute and convalescent, were from the United States, Italy and Spain. T cells, B-cell-depleted T cells, or PBMCs supplied cDNA or gDNA.

Per the original data handling: Reference gene primer amplification gave nucleated cell count estimates. Only in-frame clones appear in the TCRdb table, and some are missing; sequencing was by immunoSEQ multiplex PCR. That table gives V, J and clone size, and the DNA gave D and trimming. This sample yields 110,000 to 150,000 clones, of which roughly four fifths are seen a single time; 5.5% to 7% belongs to the top ten. Germline assignment: CDR1 LGHNA and CDR2 YNFKEQ. CDR3 length equals 17 residues. V was pared by 0 bases and J by 0 bases, with 9 bases between. This clonotype was sampled from a human donor in a cohort sampled during active COVID-19. The chain carries TRBV4-2 and TRBJ2-6; D not resolved. The sequencing input was peripheral blood. The CDR3 DNA reads TGTGCCAGCAGCCAAGATAACATCGCCTCTGGGGCCAACGTCCTGACTTTC. It codes for CASSQDNIASGANVLTF.